Listed below are T cell receptor beta chains from one sample, sequenced in a study of T cells in localized non-small cell lung cancer. Clones were read by immunoSEQ multiplex PCR, and TCRdb kept only the in-frame ones, dropping some. The table lists roughly 58,000 clones, 81% of them singletons. The sample in question was PBMCs, obtained before any cancer treatment. Receptor source: a man aged 40 to 70 with stage II lung adenocarcinoma. CDR3s include the opening cysteine and the closing phenylalanine or tryptophan. A D gene is named only where the DNA matches it firmly. Not all rows give a size; the values are once, few, many and, for expanded clones, a class.

j_gene,d_gene,v_gene,abundance,CDR3nt,CDR3aa
TRBJ2-3,NA,TRBV30,once,TGTGCCTGGACTTCCTCAGATACGCAGTATTTT,CAWTSSDTQYF
TRBJ1-1,NA,TRBV29-1,NA,TGCAGCGTTGACCCCGGGAATGGACCGCCGAACACTGAAGCTTTCTTT,CSVDPGNGPPNTEAFF
TRBJ2-2,NA,TRBV7-3,NA,TGTGCCAGCAGCTTAGAAACCGGGGAGCTGTTTTTT,CASSLETGELFF
TRBJ1-4,NA,TRBV7-9,NA,TGTGCCAGCAGCTCCCGCTCCCCAACTAATGAAAAACTGTTTTTT,CASSSRSPTNEKLFF
TRBJ1-2,NA,TRBV2,NA,TGTGCCAGCAGTGAATGGAACTATGGCTACACCTTC,CASSEWNYGYTF
TRBJ2-2,NA,TRBV9,NA,TGTGCCAGCAGCCAACAGTCCGGGGAGCTGTTTTTT,CASSQQSGELFF
TRBJ1-2,TRBD1,TRBV19,NA,TGTGCCAGTAGTATTGGAACGGGACAGGTTTTCTATGGCTACACCTTC,CASSIGTGQVFYGYTF
TRBJ2-5,NA,TRBV12-5,NA,TGTGCTAGTGGTTTGGTACAAGGGTTGAGATCAGAATTCGAAGAGACCCAGTACTTC,CASGLVQGLRSEFEETQYF
TRBJ1-5,TRBD1,TRBV18,NA,TGTGCCAGCTCACCATTCGGAGGACAGGGAAGCAATCAGCCCCAGCATTTT,CASSPFGGQGSNQPQHF
TRBJ1-5,NA,TRBV19,NA,TGTGCCAGTAGTGGCCGGGACAGCAATCAGCCCCAGCATTTT,CASSGRDSNQPQHF
TRBJ2-2,TRBD2,TRBV12-5,few,TGTGCTAGTGGTTTGGTACGAGACGGGAGGGCCCCGAACACCGGGGAGCTGTTTTTT,CASGLVRDGRAPNTGELFF
TRBJ2-4,TRBD2,TRBV5-1,NA,TGCGCCAGCAGCCTAGGGACTAGCGGGAGGGCGAACATTCAGTACTTC,CASSLGTSGRANIQYF
TRBJ2-5,NA,TRBV12-5,NA,TGTGCTAGTGGTTTGGGGTTCCAAGAGACCCAGTACTTC,CASGLGFQETQYF
TRBJ2-3,NA,TRBV7-9,NA,TGTGCCAGCAGCTTGGATACTGCGCGGGATACGCAGTATTTT,CASSLDTARDTQYF
TRBJ2-3,NA,TRBV7-8,NA,TGTGCCAGCAGCTTAGATATCGGACCCACAGATACGCAGTATTTT,CASSLDIGPTDTQYF
TRBJ2-7,TRBD1,TRBV27,NA,TGTGCCAGCAGTTTATCTGGGACAGGGTCCTACGAGCAGTACTTC,CASSLSGTGSYEQYF
TRBJ1-5,NA,TRBV27,NA,TGTGCCAGCAGTTCCCCATTTCGCAATCAGCCCCAGCATTTT,CASSSPFRNQPQHF
TRBJ1-5,NA,TRBV7-2,NA,TGTGCCAGCAGCTCGGGTCTGGAGAATCAGCCCCAGCATTTT,CASSSGLENQPQHF
TRBJ2-1,NA,TRBV5-1,NA,TGCGCCAGCAGCTTGGCTACGGGGCGGGAAGGTGAGCAGTTCTTC,CASSLATGREGEQFF
TRBJ2-5,TRBD2,TRBV5-4,NA,TGTGCCAGCAGCCTTAAGTTAGCGGGAGGGCAGTACCAAGAGACCCAGTACTTC,CASSLKLAGGQYQETQYF
TRBJ2-3,TRBD2,TRBV5-6,NA,TGTGCCAGCAGCTTGGTTCCGCGGGAGGCAGCAGATACGCAGTATTTT,CASSLVPREAADTQYF
TRBJ1-1,NA,TRBV5-6,NA,TGTGCCAGCAGCTTTGAGGCCAGGACGAACACTGAAGCTTTCTTT,CASSFEARTNTEAFF
TRBJ2-5,NA,TRBV5-4,NA,TGTGCCAGCAGTTCCGGGACAGCGGGGGAGACCCAGTACTTC,CASSSGTAGETQYF
TRBJ2-1,TRBD2,TRBV27,NA,TGTGCCAGCAGTCTCCGGACTAGCGGGAGGGGTGCCTACAATGAGCAGTTCTTC,CASSLRTSGRGAYNEQFF
TRBJ1-3,NA,TRBV7-9,NA,TGTGCCAGCATCAAAAGGGAGGGAGGGTTCGGAAACACCATATATTTT,CASIKREGGFGNTIYF
TRBJ1-5,TRBD1,TRBV10-2,NA,TGCGCCAGCAGGGCGGGACAGGGCCACGCAGGGAATCAGCCCCAGCATTTT,CASRAGQGHAGNQPQHF
TRBJ2-1,TRBD2,TRBV25-1,NA,TGTGCCAGCAGCGAAAGGACTAGCGCTTACAATGAGCAGTTCTTC,CASSERTSAYNEQFF
TRBJ2-1,NA,TRBV5-1,NA,TGCGCCAGCGACGTAGGAGGGAGCTCCTACAATGAGCAGTTCTTC,CASDVGGSSYNEQFF
TRBJ2-7,NA,TRBV25-1,NA,TGTGCCAGTGCCTCGAGACTCCCCGGAAACGAGCAGTACTTC,CASASRLPGNEQYF
TRBJ1-4,NA,TRBV5-5,NA,TGTGCCAGCAGCTTGGAGACAGGCGGCGCAAAACTGTTTTTT,CASSLETGGAKLFF
TRBJ2-5,NA,TRBV29-1,NA,TGCAGCGGAGGACGGCAAGAGACCCAGTACTTC,CSGGRQETQYF
TRBJ1-1,NA,TRBV7-2,NA,TGTGCCAGCAGCTCATGGGTGAGCACTGAAGCTTTCTTT,CASSSWVSTEAFF
TRBJ2-2,NA,TRBV5-1,NA,TGCGCCAGCAGCGAGGACGCGAACACCGGGGAGCTGTTTTTT,CASSEDANTGELFF
TRBJ2-2,NA,TRBV19,NA,TGTGCCAGTAATTTGAGGACGGATGGGAACACCGGGGAGCTGTTTTTT,CASNLRTDGNTGELFF
TRBJ2-7,NA,TRBV5-5,NA,TGTGCCAGCAGCTTGGCCGGGGAGTCCTACGAGCAGTACTTC,CASSLAGESYEQYF
TRBJ2-1,NA,TRBV7-9,NA,TGTGCCAGCAGCGCATACACTACTAGCCAGCGGCAGTTCTTC,CASSAYTTSQRQFF
TRBJ2-1,NA,TRBV5-1,NA,TGCGCCAGCAGCTTGGATGCGGGGGCGAATGAGCAGTTCTTC,CASSLDAGANEQFF
TRBJ2-1,TRBD2,TRBV19,NA,TGTGCCAGTAGTATGGGCGGGAGGTACAATGAGCAGTTCTTC,CASSMGGRYNEQFF
TRBJ2-3,TRBD2,TRBV5-1,NA,TGCGCCAGCAGGGTTGCGGGAGAAGGGACAGATACGCAGTATTTT,CASRVAGEGTDTQYF
TRBJ1-4,NA,TRBV7-2,once,TGTGCCAGCAGCTTAACCCCGCCGGGTCTAGGGGGTGAAAAACTGTTTTTT,CASSLTPPGLGGEKLFF
TRBJ2-3,TRBD1,TRBV6-1,once,TGTGCCAGCACCTACAGGGGGCAAGGAGATACGCAGTATTTT,CASTYRGQGDTQYF
TRBJ2-2,TRBD2,TRBV30,NA,TGTGCCTGGAAGGCTAGCGGGAGAGAAACCGGGGAGCTGTTTTTT,CAWKASGRETGELFF
TRBJ2-3,NA,TRBV4-3,NA,TGCGCCAGCAGCCAATTGACGATCAGTCGCTCATTTTCGGATACGCAGTATTTT,CASSQLTISRSFSDTQYF
TRBJ2-7,TRBD2,TRBV2,NA,TGTGCCAGCAAGCGGGGGACGGACGAGCAGTACTTC,CASKRGTDEQYF
TRBJ2-3,NA,TRBV30,NA,TGTGCCTGGAAAGCAGCCGCACAAGCAGATACGCAGTATTTT,CAWKAAAQADTQYF
TRBJ1-1,TRBD1,TRBV4-2,NA,TGTGCCAGCAGCCTCCCGACAGGGAGGGACACTGAAGCTTTCTTT,CASSLPTGRDTEAFF
TRBJ1-4,NA,TRBV7-2,NA,TGTGCCAGCAGCTTAGGGGGGACACGACATGAAAAACTGTTTTTT,CASSLGGTRHEKLFF
TRBJ2-3,NA,TRBV18,NA,TGTGCCAGCTCACTGGCAGGGGTCACAGATACGCAGTATTTT,CASSLAGVTDTQYF
TRBJ1-5,NA,TRBV28,NA,TGTGCCAGCAGTGATCCGGGGGATCGGAATCAGCCCCAGCATTTT,CASSDPGDRNQPQHF
TRBJ1-1,NA,TRBV6-1,NA,TGTGCCAGCAGTGGTATAGGGGGGAACACTGAAGCTTTCTTT,CASSGIGGNTEAFF
TRBJ2-6,NA,TRBV5-3,NA,TGTGCCAGAAGCCGTAGACAGGACAACTCTGGGGCCAACGTCCTGACTTTC,CARSRRQDNSGANVLTF
TRBJ1-2,NA,TRBV19,NA,TGTGCCAGTAGGCTGACTCAGGGTGACTATGGCTACACCTTC,CASRLTQGDYGYTF
TRBJ2-1,NA,TRBV30,NA,TGTGCCTGGAGACAGCGGGCCTCCTACAATGAGCAGTTCTTC,CAWRQRASYNEQFF
TRBJ2-1,NA,TRBV2,few,TGTGCCAGCAGTGAAGTTAGAGTACAGTTCTTC,CASSEVRVQFF
TRBJ2-7,NA,TRBV9,NA,TGTGCCAGCAGCCCCCGGGGGAGGACGGGATCCGAGGAGCAGTACTTC,CASSPRGRTGSEEQYF